What follows are 20 T cell receptor beta chains derived from one specimen sequenced in a study of shared T cell receptors in the human thymus. Method: immunoSEQ multiplex PCR; TCRdb's copy keeps in-frame clones and lacks some. Of hundreds of thousands of clones in the sample, over 75% were seen once. The sample was also reused in another study, on human thymus T cells.

Source material: thymocytes. These receptor sequences come from a boy in the first two years of life with a congenital heart defect.

The chain joins TRBV2 to TRBJ2-7; the D gene is possibly TRBD2 (6 bases). The V and J ends lost 1 base and 2 bases respectively, with 15 bases between them. The CDR3 contains 16 residues. From germline, CDR1 is SNHLY and CDR2 FYNNEI. CDR3 DNA: TGTGCCAGCAGTGAAGGGGGTTCCGGGAGAACCTACGAGCAGTACTTC. Amino acids: CASSEGGSGRTYEQYF.

This clone was recorded only once. One end of the junction is discordant with germline, which a read error may explain. The rearrangement links TRBV29-1 to TRBJ1-5; D call uncertain. This CDR3 is 13 amino acids long. CDR1 is SQVTM and CDR2 is ANQGSEA in the germline V gene. CDR3 loop: CSVVAPSDQPQHF. DNA for the CDR3: TGCAGCGTTGTGGCACCTAGCGATCAGCCCCAGCATTTT.

This clone was detected a few times. The chain uses TRBV14 and TRBJ2-1, with a weak D call TRBD1 (5 bases). The CDR3 consists of 14 residues. Trimming stripped 2 bases from V and 6 bases from J, with 11 bases between. Germline V lookup: CDR1 SGHDN, CDR2 FVKESK. The CDR3 loop is CASSQTDTSNEQFF. In nucleotides, the CDR3 is TGTGCCAGCAGCCAAACGGACACGTCCAATGAGCAGTTCTTC.

This clone has only one observation. The CDR3 nucleotides read TGTGCCAGCAGCTGGGGGACTAGCGGGAGCCCCGGGGAGCTGTTTTTT. Protein sequence: CASSWGTSGSPGELFF. This chain uses TRBV5-4 with TRBJ2-2; 14 nucleotides line up with TRBD2. The V gene's germline CDR1 is SGHNT and CDR2 YYREEE (reference sequence). The CDR3 length is 16 residues. The ends lost 3 bases at V and 6 bases at J; junction bases unmatched: 4.

This sequence joins TRBV13 and TRBJ1-1, with 7 bases that match TRBD1. CDR3 length: 13 residues. CDR1 is PRHDT and CDR2 is FYEKMQ in the germline V gene (reference sequence). V lost 4 bases to trimming and J lost 4 bases; unmatched junction nucleotides: 3. The CDR3 region has the DNA TGTGCCAGCAGCTCGACAGGGATCACTGAAGCTTTCTTT. Protein product: CASSSTGITEAFF.

This chain links TRBV5-4 with TRBJ1-2; D is possibly TRBD1 (5 bases). Per germline, CDR1 SGHNT and CDR2 YYREEE (reference sequence). Between the trimmed V and J ends, which lost 0 bases and 8 bases, there was a span of 11 bases. The CDR3 has 13 residues. CDR3 region: CASSLVQAGGYTF. The CDR3 DNA follows: TGTGCCAGCAGCTTGGTTCAGGCAGGGGGCTACACCTTC.

CDR3 loop: CASSPSPGYGEAFF. The DNA of the CDR3 is TGTGCCAGCAGTCCATCCCCCGGGTACGGGGAAGCTTTCTTT. V is TRBV6-5 and J is TRBJ1-1; D unresolved. V lost 5 bases and J 8 bases, leaving 18 bases between the germline ends. Germline loops: CDR1 MNHEY, CDR2 SVGAGI. The CDR3 has 14 amino acids.

The chain is built from TRBV5-1 and TRBJ2-1, with 9 bases fitting TRBD2. V was clipped by 4 bases and J by 5 bases; unmatched bases: 7. Germline V gene lookup returns CDR1 SGHRS and CDR2 YFSETQ. This CDR3 contains 15 residues. CDR3 nucleotide sequence: TGCGCCAGCAGCCGTAGCGGGAGTATGCACAATGAGCAGTTCTTC. Its translation: CASSRSGSMHNEQFF.

This rearrangement joins TRBV13 to TRBJ1-1; D gene unclear. The ends were cut back, 3 bases at V and 3 bases at J, with 17 bases in the middle. Germline V gives CDR1 PRHDT, CDR2 FYEKMQ (reference sequence). The CDR3 length is 16 residues. The CDR3 spells CASSFRIARRHTEAFF. The DNA for the CDR3 is TGTGCCAGCAGCTTCCGAATCGCCAGGCGCCACACTGAAGCTTTCTTT. Filled out from reference TRBV13 and TRBJ1-1, the complete variable domain reads AAGVIQSPRHLIKEKRETATLKCYPIPRHDTVYWYQQGPGQDPQFLISFYEKMQSDKGSIPDRFSAQQFSDYHSELNMSSLELGDSALYFCASSFRIARRHTEAFFGQGTRLTVV.

This clone has a handful of counts. V is TRBV28 and J is TRBJ1-4; D unresolved. The CDR3 covers 14 residues. V lost 5 bases and J 7 bases, leaving 14 bases between the germline ends. Germline V gene sequence: CDR1 MDHEN, CDR2 SYDVKM. CDR3 amino acids: CASSIPSVFEKLFF. CDR3 in DNA: TGTGCCAGCAGTATACCCAGTGTTTTTGAAAAACTGTTTTTT.

A single count supports this clone. DNA for the CDR3: TGTGCCAGCAGACAAGGACGGGGGGCTACCTACGAGCAGTACTTC. Translating it yields CASRQGRGATYEQYF. The rearrangement joins TRBV13 to TRBJ2-7; D might be TRBD2 (7 bases). Germline V gene lookup returns CDR1 PRHDT and CDR2 FYEKMQ (reference sequence). There are 15 residues in the CDR3. V dropped 6 bases and J dropped 2 bases, with 17 bases sitting between them.

The rearrangement uses TRBV10-3 and TRBJ2-3; 11 positions match TRBD2. V trimming: 4 bases; J trimming: 4 bases; junction bases outside the gene matches: 7. The length of the CDR3 is 16 residues. Germline V gene sequence: CDR1 ENHRY, CDR2 SYGVKD. The CDR3 reads CAISGSLAGVSDTQYF. The CDR3 DNA reads as TGTGCCATCAGTGGGTCACTAGCGGGAGTCTCAGATACGCAGTATTTT.

As concerns this clone: Other DNA sequences in the sample encode the same CDR3. This chain links TRBV27 with TRBJ2-2, with TRBD1 matching 8 bases. V trimming: 3 bases; J trimming: 2 bases; junction bases outside the gene matches: 5. Germline V gives CDR1 MNHEY, CDR2 SMNVEV (reference sequence). There are 16 residues in the CDR3. The CDR3 bases are TGTGCCAGCAGTTTCTCGACAGGGGCCAACACCGGGGAGCTGTTTTTT. Protein sequence: CASSFSTGANTGELFF.

The gene calls are TRBV7-2 and TRBJ2-3; 11 bases map to TRBD2. In germline, CDR1 is SGHTA, CDR2 FQGNSA. The CDR3 length is 16 residues. V shed 2 bases and J 6 bases; nucleotides not matched to a gene: 7. DNA of the CDR3: TGTGCCAGCAGCTTATGGCTAGCGGGAGGTGGGGATACGCAGTATTTT. It is translated as CASSLWLAGGGDTQYF.

As DNA, the CDR3 is TGCGCCAGCAGCTTAAAGAGGGTCGCGGCCCCCTACGAGCAGTACTTC. This codes for CASSLKRVAAPYEQYF. The chain combines TRBV5-1 with TRBJ2-7, with D perhaps TRBD2 (5 bases). V lost 2 bases and J 2 bases, leaving 17 bases between the germline ends. CDR1 SGHRS and CDR2 YFSETQ come from the germline V gene. This CDR3 comprises 16 residues.

The V gene is TRBV10-3, the J gene TRBJ2-6; D perhaps matches TRBD1 (5 bases). Trimming took off 0 bases at V and 4 bases at J, with 16 bases between the two ends. This CDR3 region has 18 residues. CDR1 and CDR2 from the germline V gene are ENHRY and SYGVKD. This chain's CDR3 is CAISESSHRGTGANVLTF. DNA for the CDR3: TGTGCCATCAGTGAGTCGAGTCATAGGGGCACGGGGGCCAACGTCCTGACTTTC.

V is TRBV9 and J is TRBJ2-2; 10 bases are shared with TRBD1. The germline V gene encodes CDR1 SGDLS and CDR2 YYNGEE. The CDR3 covers 16 residues. The J segment lost 5 bases and the V segment lost 4 bases, leaving 8 bases of the junction unmatched. CDR3 residues: CASSPGQGTGTGELFF. Written as DNA, the CDR3 is TGTGCCAGCAGCCCGGGACAGGGGACGGGGACCGGGGAGCTGTTTTTT. Supplemented by reference TRBV9 and TRBJ2-2, the full variable domain reads DSGVTQTPKHLITATGQRVTLRCSPRSGDLSVYWYQQSLDQGLQFLIQYYNGEERAKGNILERFSAQQFPDLHSELNLSSLELGDSALYFCASSPGQGTGTGELFFGEGSRLTVL.

The chain couples TRBV4-1 to TRBJ2-7; the match to TRBD1 covers 7 bases. Germline trimming cut 1 base from V and 7 bases from J; bases unmatched to any gene: 4. Germline lookup yields CDR1 MGHRA and CDR2 YSYEKL. The CDR3 has 13 residues. The CDR3 DNA follows: TGCGCCAGCAGCCAAGTGGGACAGTCGGAGCAGTACTTC. This sequence encodes CASSQVGQSEQYF.

This chain connects TRBV5-8 to TRBJ2-5; D gene unclear. The J call is in doubt because the DNA end fits TRBJ2-7 better. The CDR3 runs 12 residues. The germline V gene has CDR1 SGHTS and CDR2 YDEGEE. Written as DNA, the CDR3 is TGTGCCAGCAGCTTCCTCCCCTACGAGCAGTACTTC. Its translation is CASSFLPYEQYF.

The CDR3 is CASRDTSWNEQFF. CDR3 coding DNA: TGTGCCAGCAGAGATACTAGTTGGAATGAGCAGTTCTTC. The chain combines TRBV6-5 with TRBJ2-1, with D perhaps TRBD2 (5 bases). This CDR3 is built from 13 residues. V was pared by 6 bases and J by 7 bases, with 13 bases between. The germline CDR1 and CDR2 sequences are MNHEY and SVGAGI.